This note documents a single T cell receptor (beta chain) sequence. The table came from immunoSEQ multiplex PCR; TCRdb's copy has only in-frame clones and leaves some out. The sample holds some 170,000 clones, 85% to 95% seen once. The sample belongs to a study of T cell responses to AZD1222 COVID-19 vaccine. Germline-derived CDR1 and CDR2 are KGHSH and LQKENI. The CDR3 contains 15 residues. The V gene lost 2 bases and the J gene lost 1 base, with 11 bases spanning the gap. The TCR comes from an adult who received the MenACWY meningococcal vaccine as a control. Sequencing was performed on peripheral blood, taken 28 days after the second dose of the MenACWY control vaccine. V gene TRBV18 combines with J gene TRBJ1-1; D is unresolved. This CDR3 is CASSPDPIRNTEAFF. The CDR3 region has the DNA TGTGCCAGCTCACCAGACCCTATTAGGAACACTGAAGCTTTCTTT.